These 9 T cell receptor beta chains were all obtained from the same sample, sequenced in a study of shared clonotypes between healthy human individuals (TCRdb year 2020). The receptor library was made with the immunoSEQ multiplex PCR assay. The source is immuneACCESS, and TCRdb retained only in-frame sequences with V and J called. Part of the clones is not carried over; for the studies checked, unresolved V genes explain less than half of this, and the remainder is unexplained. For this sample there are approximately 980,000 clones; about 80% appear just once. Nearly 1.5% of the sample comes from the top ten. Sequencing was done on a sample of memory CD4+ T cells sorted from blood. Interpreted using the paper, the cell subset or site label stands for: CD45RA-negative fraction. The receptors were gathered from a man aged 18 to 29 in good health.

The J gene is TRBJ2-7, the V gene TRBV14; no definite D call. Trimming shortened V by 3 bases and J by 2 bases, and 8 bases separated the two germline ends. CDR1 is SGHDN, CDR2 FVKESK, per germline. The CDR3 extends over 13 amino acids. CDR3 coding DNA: TGTGCCAGCAGCCATCAGAGCGCCTACGAGCAGTACTTC. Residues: CASSHQSAYEQYF.

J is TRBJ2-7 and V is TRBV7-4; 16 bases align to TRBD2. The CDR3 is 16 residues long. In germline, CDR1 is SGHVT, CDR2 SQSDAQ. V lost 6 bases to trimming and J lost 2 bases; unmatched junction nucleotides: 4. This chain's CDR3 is CASRGTSGRDTYEQYF. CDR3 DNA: TGTGCCAGCAGGGGGACTAGCGGGAGGGATACCTACGAGCAGTACTTC.

The CDR3 coding sequence is TGTGCCAGCTCACCACCGAATACGGGGATGAACACTGAAGCTTTCTTT. Its translation is CASSPPNTGMNTEAFF. V and J are TRBV18 and TRBJ1-1; D ambiguous. The germline gives CDR1 KGHSH, CDR2 LQKENI. Trimming stripped 0 bases from V and 0 bases from J, with 11 bases between. The CDR3 covers 16 residues.

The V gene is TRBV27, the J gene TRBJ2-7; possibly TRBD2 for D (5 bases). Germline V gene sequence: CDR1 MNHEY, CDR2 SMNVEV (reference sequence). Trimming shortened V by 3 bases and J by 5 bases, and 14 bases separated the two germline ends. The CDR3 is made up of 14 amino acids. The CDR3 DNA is TGTGCCAGCAGTTTTAAATCCTTAGCGCACGAGCAGTACTTC. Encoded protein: CASSFKSLAHEQYF.

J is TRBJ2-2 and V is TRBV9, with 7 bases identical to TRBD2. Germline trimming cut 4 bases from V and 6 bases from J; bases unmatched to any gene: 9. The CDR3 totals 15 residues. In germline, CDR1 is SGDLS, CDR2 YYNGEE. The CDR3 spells CASSPGGGAPGELFF. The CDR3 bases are TGTGCCAGCAGCCCTGGGGGGGGAGCGCCCGGGGAGCTGTTTTTT.

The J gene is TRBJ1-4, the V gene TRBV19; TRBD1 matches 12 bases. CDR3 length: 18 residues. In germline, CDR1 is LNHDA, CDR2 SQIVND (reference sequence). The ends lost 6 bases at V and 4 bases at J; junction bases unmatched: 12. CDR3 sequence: CASSPRGQGARGNEKLFF. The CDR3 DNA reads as TGTGCCAGTAGCCCTAGGGGACAGGGGGCGCGTGGTAATGAAAAACTGTTTTTT.

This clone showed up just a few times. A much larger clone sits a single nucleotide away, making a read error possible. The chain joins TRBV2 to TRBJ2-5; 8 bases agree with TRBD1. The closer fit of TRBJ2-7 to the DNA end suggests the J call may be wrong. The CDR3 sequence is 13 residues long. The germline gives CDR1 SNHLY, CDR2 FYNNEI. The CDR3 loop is CASSRTGTYEQYF. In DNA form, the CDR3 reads TGTGCCAGCAGCCGGACAGGGACCTACGAGCAGTACTTC.

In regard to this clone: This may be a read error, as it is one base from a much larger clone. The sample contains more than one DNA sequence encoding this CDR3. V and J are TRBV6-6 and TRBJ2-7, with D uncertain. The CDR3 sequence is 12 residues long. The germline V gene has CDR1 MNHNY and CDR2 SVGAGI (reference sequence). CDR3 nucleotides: TGCGCCAGCAGTTACTCCTCCTACGAGCAGTACTTC. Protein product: CASSYSSYEQYF.

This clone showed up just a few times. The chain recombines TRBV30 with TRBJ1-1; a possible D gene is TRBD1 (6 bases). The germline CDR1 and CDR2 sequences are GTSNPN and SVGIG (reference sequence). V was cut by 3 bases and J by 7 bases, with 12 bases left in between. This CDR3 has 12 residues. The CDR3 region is CAWRRGGNEAFF. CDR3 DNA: TGTGCCTGGAGGCGAGGGGGGAATGAAGCTTTCTTT.